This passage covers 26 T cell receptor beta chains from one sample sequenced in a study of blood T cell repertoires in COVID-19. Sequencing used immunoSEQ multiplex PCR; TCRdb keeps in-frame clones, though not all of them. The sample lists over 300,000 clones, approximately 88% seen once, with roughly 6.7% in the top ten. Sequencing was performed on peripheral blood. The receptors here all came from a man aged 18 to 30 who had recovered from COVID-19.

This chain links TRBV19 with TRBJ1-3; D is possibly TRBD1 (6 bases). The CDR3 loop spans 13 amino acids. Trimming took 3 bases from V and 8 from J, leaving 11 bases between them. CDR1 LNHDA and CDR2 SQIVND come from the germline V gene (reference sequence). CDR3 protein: CASSMGAADTIYF. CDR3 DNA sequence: TGTGCCAGTAGTATGGGGGCTGCGGACACCATATATTTT.

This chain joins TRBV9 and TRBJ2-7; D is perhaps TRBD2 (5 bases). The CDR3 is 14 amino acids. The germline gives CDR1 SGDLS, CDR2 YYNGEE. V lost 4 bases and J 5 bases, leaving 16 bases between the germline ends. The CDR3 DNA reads TGTGCCAGCAGCCCCAGAGGGTTTGGAAACGAGCAGTACTTC. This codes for CASSPRGFGNEQYF.

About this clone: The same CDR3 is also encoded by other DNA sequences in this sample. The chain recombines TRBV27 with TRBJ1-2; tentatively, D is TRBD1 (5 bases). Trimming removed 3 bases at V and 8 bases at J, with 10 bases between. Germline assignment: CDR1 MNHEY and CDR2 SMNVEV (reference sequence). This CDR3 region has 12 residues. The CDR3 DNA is TGTGCCAGCAGTTTGGGGGGTAGGGGCTACACCTTC. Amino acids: CASSLGGRGYTF.

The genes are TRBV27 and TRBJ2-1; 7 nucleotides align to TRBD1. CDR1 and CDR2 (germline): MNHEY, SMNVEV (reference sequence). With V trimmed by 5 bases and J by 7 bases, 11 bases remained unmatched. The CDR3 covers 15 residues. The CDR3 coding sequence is TGTGCCAGCAGTAGAGGGGGACAGCCAAAAAATGAGCAGTTCTTC. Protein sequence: CASSRGGQPKNEQFF.

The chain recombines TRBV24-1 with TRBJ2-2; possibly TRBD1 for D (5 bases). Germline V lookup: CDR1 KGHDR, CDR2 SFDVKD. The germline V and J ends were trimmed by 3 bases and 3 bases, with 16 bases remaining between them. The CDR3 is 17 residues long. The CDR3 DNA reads TGTGCCACCAGTGATCCGGCAGGGCCCAACTACACCGGGGAGCTGTTTTTT. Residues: CATSDPAGPNYTGELFF.

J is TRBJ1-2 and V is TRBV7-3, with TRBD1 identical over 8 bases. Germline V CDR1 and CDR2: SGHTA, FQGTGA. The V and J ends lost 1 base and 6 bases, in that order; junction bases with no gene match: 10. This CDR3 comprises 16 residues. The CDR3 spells CASSLKGQGAGDGYTF. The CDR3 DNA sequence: TGTGCCAGCAGCTTAAAGGGGCAGGGGGCGGGGGATGGCTACACCTTC.

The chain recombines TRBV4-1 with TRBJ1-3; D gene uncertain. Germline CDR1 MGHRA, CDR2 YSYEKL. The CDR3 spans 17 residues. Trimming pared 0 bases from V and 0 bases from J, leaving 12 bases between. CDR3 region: CASSQEERRSSGNTIYF. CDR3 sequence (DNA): TGCGCCAGCAGCCAAGAGGAGAGGAGAAGCTCTGGAAACACCATATATTTT.

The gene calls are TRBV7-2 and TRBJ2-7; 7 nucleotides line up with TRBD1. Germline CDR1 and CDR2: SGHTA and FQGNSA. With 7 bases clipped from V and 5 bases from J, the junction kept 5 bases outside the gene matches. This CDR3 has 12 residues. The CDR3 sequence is CASTRGGDEQYF. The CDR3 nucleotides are TGTGCCAGCACCCGAGGGGGCGACGAGCAGTACTTC.

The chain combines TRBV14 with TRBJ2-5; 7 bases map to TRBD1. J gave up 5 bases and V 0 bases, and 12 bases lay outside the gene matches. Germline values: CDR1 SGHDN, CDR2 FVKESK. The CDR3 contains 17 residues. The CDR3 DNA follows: TGTGCCAGCAGCCAAGATCGGGGAACAGGGGTACGGGAGACCCAGTACTTC. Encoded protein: CASSQDRGTGVRETQYF. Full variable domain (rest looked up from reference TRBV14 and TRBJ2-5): EAGVTQFPSHSVIEKGQTVTLRCDPISGHDNLYWYRRVMGKEIKFLLHFVKESKQDESGMPNNRFLAERTGGTYSTLKVQPAELEDSGVYFCASSQDRGTGVRETQYFGPGTRLLVL.

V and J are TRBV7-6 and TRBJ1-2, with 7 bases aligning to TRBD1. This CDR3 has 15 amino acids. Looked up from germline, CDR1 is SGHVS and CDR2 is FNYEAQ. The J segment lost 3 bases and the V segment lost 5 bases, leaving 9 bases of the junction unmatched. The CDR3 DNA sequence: TGTGCCAGCAGCACCGGGACAGATGGGGACTATGGCTACACCTTC. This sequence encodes CASSTGTDGDYGYTF.

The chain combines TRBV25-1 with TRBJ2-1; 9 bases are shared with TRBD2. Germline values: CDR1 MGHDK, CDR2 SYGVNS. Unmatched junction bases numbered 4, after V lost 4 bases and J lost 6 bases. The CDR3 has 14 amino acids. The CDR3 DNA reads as TGTGCCAGCAGTGTAGCGGGAGAGGGCAATGAGCAGTTCTTC. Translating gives CASSVAGEGNEQFF. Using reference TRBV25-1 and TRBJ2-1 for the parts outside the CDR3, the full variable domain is EADIYQTPRYLVIGTGKKITLECSQTMGHDKMYWYQQDPGMELHLIHYSYGVNSTEKGDLSSESTVSRIRTEHFPLTLESARPSHTSQYLCASSVAGEGNEQFFGPGTRLTVL.

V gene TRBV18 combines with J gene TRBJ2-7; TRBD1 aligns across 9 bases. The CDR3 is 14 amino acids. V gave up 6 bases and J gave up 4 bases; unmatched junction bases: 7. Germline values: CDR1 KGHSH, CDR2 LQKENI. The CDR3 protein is CASSGQGKVYEQYF. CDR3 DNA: TGTGCCAGCTCCGGACAGGGGAAGGTGTACGAGCAGTACTTC.

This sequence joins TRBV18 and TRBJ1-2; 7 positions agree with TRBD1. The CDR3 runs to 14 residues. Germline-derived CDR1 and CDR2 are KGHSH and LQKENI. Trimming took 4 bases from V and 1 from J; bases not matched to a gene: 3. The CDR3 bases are TGTGCCAGCTCACAGGACAGGATTAACTATGGCTACACCTTC. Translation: CASSQDRINYGYTF.

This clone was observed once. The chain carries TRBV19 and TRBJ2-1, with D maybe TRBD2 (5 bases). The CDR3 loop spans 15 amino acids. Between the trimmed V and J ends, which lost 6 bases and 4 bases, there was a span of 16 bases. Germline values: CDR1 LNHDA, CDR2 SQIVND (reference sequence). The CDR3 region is CASSPGFTAYNEQFF. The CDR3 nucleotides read TGTGCCAGTAGCCCGGGGTTCACGGCTTACAATGAGCAGTTCTTC.

Written as DNA, the CDR3 is TGCGCCAGCAGCGCAGGCAATGAGCAGTTCTTC. Its translation: CASSAGNEQFF. The chain carries TRBV5-1 and TRBJ2-1; D unclear. The V gene's germline CDR1 is SGHRS and CDR2 YFSETQ. The CDR3 spans 11 residues. Trimming left V 4 bases short and J 6 bases short, with 5 bases between.

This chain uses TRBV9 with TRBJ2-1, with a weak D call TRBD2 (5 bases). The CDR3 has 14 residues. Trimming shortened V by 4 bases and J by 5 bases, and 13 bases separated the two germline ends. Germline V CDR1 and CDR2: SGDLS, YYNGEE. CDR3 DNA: TGTGCCAGCAGCCCCCCGGGATCCCACAATGAGCAGTTCTTC. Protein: CASSPPGSHNEQFF.

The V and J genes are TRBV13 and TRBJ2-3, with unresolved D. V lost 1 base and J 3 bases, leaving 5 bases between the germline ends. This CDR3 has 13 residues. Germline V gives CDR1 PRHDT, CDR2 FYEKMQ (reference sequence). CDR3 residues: CASSLARTDTQYF. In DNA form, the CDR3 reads TGTGCCAGCAGCTTAGCGAGGACAGATACGCAGTATTTT.

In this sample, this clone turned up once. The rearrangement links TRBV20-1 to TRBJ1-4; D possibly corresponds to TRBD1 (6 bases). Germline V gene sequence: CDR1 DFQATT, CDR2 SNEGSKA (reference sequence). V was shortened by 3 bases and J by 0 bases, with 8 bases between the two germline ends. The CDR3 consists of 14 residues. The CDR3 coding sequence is TGCAGTGCTAGTGGGGACACAACTAATGAAAAACTGTTTTTT. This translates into CSASGDTTNEKLFF.

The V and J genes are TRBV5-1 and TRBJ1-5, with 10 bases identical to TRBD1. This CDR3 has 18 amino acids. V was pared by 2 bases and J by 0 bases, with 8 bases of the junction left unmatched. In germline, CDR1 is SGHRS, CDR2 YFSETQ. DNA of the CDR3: TGCGCCAGCAGCTTAGGGACAGGGGCCGCTTATAGCAATCAGCCCCAGCATTTT. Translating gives CASSLGTGAAYSNQPQHF.

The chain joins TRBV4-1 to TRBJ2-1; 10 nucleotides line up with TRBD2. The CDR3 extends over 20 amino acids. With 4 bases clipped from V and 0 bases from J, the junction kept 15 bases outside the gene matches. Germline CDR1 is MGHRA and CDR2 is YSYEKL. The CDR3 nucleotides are TGCGCCAGCAGCCGTGTGGCTAGCGGGAGTGCCAGTAGCTCCTACAATGAGCAGTTCTTC. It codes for CASSRVASGSASSSYNEQFF.

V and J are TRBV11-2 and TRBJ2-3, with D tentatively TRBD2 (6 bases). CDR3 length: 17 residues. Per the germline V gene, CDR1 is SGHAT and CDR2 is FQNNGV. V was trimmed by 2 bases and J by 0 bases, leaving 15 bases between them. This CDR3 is CASSLIEQRASTDTQYF. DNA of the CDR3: TGTGCCAGCAGCTTAATCGAGCAGCGGGCAAGCACAGATACGCAGTATTTT.

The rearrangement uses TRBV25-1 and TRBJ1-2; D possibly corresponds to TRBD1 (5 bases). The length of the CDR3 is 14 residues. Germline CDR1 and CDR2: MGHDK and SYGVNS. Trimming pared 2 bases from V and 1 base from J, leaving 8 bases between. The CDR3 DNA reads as TGTGCCAGCAGTGAACGGGGGGTTAACTATGGCTACACCTTC. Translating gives CASSERGVNYGYTF.

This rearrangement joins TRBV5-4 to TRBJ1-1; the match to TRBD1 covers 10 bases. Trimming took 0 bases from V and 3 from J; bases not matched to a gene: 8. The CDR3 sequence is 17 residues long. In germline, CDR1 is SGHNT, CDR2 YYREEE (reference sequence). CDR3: CASSLGFGQGGDTEAFF. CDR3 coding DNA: TGTGCCAGCAGCTTGGGATTCGGACAGGGGGGTGACACTGAAGCTTTCTTT.

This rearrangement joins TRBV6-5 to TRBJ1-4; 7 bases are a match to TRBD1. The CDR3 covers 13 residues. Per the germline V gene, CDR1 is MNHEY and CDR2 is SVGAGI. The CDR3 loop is CAATGPVNEKLFF. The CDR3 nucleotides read TGTGCAGCGACAGGGCCGGTTAATGAAAAACTGTTTTTT.

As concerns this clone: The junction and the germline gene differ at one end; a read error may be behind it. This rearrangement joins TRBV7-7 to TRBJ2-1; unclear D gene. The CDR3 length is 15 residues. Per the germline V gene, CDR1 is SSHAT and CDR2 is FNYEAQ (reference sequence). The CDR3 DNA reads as TGTGCTAGCAGCTTAGACCTAGACGAGTACAATGAGCAGTTCTTC. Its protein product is CASSLDLDEYNEQFF. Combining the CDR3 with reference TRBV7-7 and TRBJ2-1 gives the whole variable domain GAGVSQSPRYKVTKRGQDVTLRCDPISSHATLYWYQQALGQGPEFLTYFNYEAQPDKSGLPSDRFSAERPEGSISTLTIQRTEQRDSAMYRCASSLDLDEYNEQFFGPGTRLTVL.

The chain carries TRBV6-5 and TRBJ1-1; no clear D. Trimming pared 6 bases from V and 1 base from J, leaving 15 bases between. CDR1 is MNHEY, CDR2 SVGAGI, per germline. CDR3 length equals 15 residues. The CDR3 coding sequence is TGTGCCAGCAGCCAACGAAGGACTTCGAACACTGAAGCTTTCTTT. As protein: CASSQRRTSNTEAFF.